One sample yielded the 5 T cell receptor beta chains listed below, sequenced in a study of blood T cell repertoires in COVID-19. The table came from immunoSEQ multiplex PCR; TCRdb's copy has only in-frame clones and leaves some out. The sample has under 350,000 clones; 85% to 90% are singletons. Specimen: peripheral blood. These receptor sequences come from a human donor in a cohort sampled during active COVID-19.

This chain uses TRBV27 with TRBJ2-2; D ambiguous. The CDR3 has 14 residues. Germline CDR1 and CDR2: MNHEY and SMNVEV (reference sequence). Trimming shortened V by 6 bases and J by 2 bases, and 10 bases separated the two germline ends. CDR3 loop: CASRSNLNTGELFF. The CDR3 DNA sequence: TGTGCCAGCAGGAGCAACCTTAACACCGGGGAGCTGTTTTTT.

This clone came up once. V is TRBV18 and J is TRBJ2-7, with a possible D match to TRBD2 (6 bases). The germline V and J ends were trimmed by 3 bases and 5 bases, with 20 bases remaining between them. This CDR3 is built from 16 residues. In germline, CDR1 is KGHSH, CDR2 LQKENI. The CDR3 region has the DNA TGTGCCAGCTCACCTTTCGGGAGTGGGGGAATAAACGAGCAGTACTTC. It codes for CASSPFGSGGINEQYF.

The chain carries TRBV2 and TRBJ1-1; D is undetermined. Germline CDR1 reads SNHLY; CDR2 reads FYNNEI. V was trimmed by 5 bases and J by 1 base, leaving 11 bases between them. The CDR3 has 14 amino acids. The CDR3, as DNA: TGTGCCAGCAGTACGCGACGGGGGAACACTGAAGCTTTCTTT. This codes for CASSTRRGNTEAFF.

Worth noting for this clone: The DNA is left out, because the CDR3 cannot be placed on it with certainty; the CDR3 is given as TCRdb lists it. This chain links TRBV5-8 with TRBJ2-5; TRBD2, the table's D call, lacks a check against the DNA. The CDR3 has 17 amino acids, counting both end residues. CDR1 is SGHTS, CDR2 YDEGEE, per germline. CDR3 protein: CASSPRILAQHQETQYF.

This rearrangement joins TRBV15 to TRBJ2-7; D may be TRBD2 (6 bases). The CDR3 consists of 15 residues. Germline V gene lookup returns CDR1 LNHNV and CDR2 YYDKDF (reference sequence). Trimming cost V 4 bases and J 2 bases, with 15 bases left between them. The DNA for the CDR3 is TGTGCCACCAGCACAAGCCCACTAGCTACCTACGAGCAGTACTTC. This sequence encodes CATSTSPLATYEQYF.